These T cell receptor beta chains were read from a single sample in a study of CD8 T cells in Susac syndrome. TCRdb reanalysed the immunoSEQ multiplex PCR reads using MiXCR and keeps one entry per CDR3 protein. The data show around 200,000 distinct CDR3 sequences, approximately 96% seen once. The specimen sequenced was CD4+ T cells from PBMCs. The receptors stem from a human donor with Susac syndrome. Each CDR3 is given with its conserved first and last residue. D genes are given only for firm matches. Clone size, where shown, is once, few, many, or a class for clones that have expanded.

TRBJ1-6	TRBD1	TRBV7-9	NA	TGTGCCAGCCACAGGGGGAATTCACCCCTCCACTTT	CASHRGNSPLHF
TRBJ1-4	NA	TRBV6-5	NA	TGTGCCAGCAGTTACGGCGGTACGTCTGAAAAACTGTTTTTT	CASSYGGTSEKLFF
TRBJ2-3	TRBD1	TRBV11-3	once	TGTGCCAGCAGCCCAGGGGGCGCTAACTCAGATACGCAGTATTTT	CASSPGGANSDTQYF
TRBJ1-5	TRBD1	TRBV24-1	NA	TGTGCCACCAGTGACGGGACAGGTATACAGCCCCAGCATTTT	CATSDGTGIQPQHF
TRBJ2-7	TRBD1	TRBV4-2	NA	TGTGCCAGCAGCCCGGGACAGGGGTTCACCTCCTACGAGCAGTACTTC	CASSPGQGFTSYEQYF
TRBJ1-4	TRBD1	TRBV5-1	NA	TGCGCCAGCCGATACGGACAGGGGCCGTATGAAAAACTGTTTTTT	CASRYGQGPYEKLFF
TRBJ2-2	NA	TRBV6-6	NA	TGTGCCAGCAGTACGTCCCCAAAGAACACCGGGGAGCTGTTTTTT	CASSTSPKNTGELFF
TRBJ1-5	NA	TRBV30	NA	TGTGCCTGGAGTGGAGCGAATCAGCCCCAGCATTTT	CAWSGANQPQHF
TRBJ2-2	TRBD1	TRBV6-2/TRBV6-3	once	TGTGCCAGCAGTTACGAGGGGGCAGGGACCGGGGAGCTGTTTTTT	CASSYEGAGTGELFF
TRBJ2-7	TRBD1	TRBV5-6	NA	TGTGCCAGCAGCTGGGGGACAGGAAGCTCCTACGAGCAGTACTTC	CASSWGTGSSYEQYF
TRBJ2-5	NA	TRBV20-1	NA	TGCAGTGCTAGCCCGGGTGTCAGCCAAGAGACCCAGTACTTC	CSASPGVSQETQYF
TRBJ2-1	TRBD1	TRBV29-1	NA	TGCAGCGTTCGGACAGGAATTTCCTACAATGAGCAGTTCTTC	CSVRTGISYNEQFF
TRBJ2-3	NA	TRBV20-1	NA	TGCAGTGCTAATAGCGGAGGAGGAGATACGCAGTATTTT	CSANSGGGDTQYF
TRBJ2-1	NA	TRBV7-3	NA	TGTGCCAGCAGCTTTGCAGGGGGGACTTACAATGAGCAGTTCTTC	CASSFAGGTYNEQFF
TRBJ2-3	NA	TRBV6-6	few	TGTGCCAGCACCTCTACAGATACGCAGTATTTT	CASTSTDTQYF
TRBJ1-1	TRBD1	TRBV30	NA	TGTGCCTGGAGTCCCCGGACAGGTGTCAATGAAGCTTTCTTT	CAWSPRTGVNEAFF
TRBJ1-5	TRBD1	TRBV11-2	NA	TGTGCCAGCAGCCCGACAGGGGCAGTGGGTCAGCCCCAGCATTTT	CASSPTGAVGQPQHF
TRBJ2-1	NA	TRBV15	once	TGTGCCACCAGCAGCTTCGGTACCGGGACCGGGCAGTTCTTC	CATSSFGTGTGQFF
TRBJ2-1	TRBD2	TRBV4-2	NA	TGTGCCAGCAGCGTAGCGGGGGGGCTGGACAATGAGCAGTTCTTC	CASSVAGGLDNEQFF
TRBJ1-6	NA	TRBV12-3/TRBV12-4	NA	TGTGCCAGCCTTGGAGGGGGAGCAGGACCCTGGTCACCCCTCCACTTT	CASLGGGAGPWSPLHF
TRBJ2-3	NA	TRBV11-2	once	TGTGCCAGCAGCTTAGATCAAAGGGGGGGCCGCACAGATACGCAGTATTTT	CASSLDQRGGRTDTQYF
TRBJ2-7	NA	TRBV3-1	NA	TGTGCCAGCAGCCAAGGCAGACTGTCCTACGAGCAGTACTTC	CASSQGRLSYEQYF
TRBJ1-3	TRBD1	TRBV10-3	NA	TGTGCCATCAGGGCGGACAGGTCAGCTGGAAACACCATATATTTT	CAIRADRSAGNTIYF
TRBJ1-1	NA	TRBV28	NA	TGTGCCAGCACGGAGGGGACTGAAGCTTTCTTT	CASTEGTEAFF
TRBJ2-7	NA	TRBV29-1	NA	TGCAGCGTTGAATTCGTGAGGGACTCCTACGAGCAGTACTTC	CSVEFVRDSYEQYF
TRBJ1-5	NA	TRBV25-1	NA	TGTGCCAGCAGTTGGAGGGTTAATCAGCCCCAGCATTTT	CASSWRVNQPQHF
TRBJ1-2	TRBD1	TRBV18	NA	TGTGCCAGCTCACCACAGACAGGGGTCTATGGCTACACCTTC	CASSPQTGVYGYTF
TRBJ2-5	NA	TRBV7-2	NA	TGTGCCAGCAGCACCCCTTCCCAAGAGACCCAGTACTTC	CASSTPSQETQYF
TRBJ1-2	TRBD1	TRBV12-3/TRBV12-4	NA	TGTGCCAGCAGTCGGGACAGGGGGCGCGGCTACACCTTC	CASSRDRGRGYTF
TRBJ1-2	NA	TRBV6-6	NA	TGTGCCAGCAGTTACTCTAGAGTGGATGGCTACACCTTC	CASSYSRVDGYTF
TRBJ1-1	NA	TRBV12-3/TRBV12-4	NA	TGTGCCAGCAGTTTAAGGGACACTGAAGCTTTCTTT	CASSLRDTEAFF
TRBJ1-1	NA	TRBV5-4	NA	TGTGCCAGCAGCGCCCCTTGGGGGACAAGTAACTCTGAAGCTTTCTTT	CASSAPWGTSNSEAFF
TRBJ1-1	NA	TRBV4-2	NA	TGTGCCAGCAGCCAAGACTCCCTCAGGGGTGGAGTGTCTGAAGCTTTCTTT	CASSQDSLRGGVSEAFF
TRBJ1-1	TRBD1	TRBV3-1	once	TGTGCCAGCAGCCTAGGCAGGGGGAGGACTGAAGCTTTCTTT	CASSLGRGRTEAFF
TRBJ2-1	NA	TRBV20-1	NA	TGCAGTGCTAGTACAGACTACAATGAGCAGTTCTTC	CSASTDYNEQFF
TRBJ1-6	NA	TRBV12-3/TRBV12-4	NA	TGTGCCAGCAGTCGGACCGGGAGGAATTCACCCCTCCACTTT	CASSRTGRNSPLHF
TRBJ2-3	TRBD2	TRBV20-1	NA	TGCAGTGCTAGCAAGACTAGCGGGGGGGCGCGCGATACGCAGTATTTT	CSASKTSGGARDTQYF
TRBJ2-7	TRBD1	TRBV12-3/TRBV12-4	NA	TGTGCCAGCAGTCCCGGGTCTCAGGGGGCTATCTACGAGCAGTACTTC	CASSPGSQGAIYEQYF
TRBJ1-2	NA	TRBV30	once	TGTGCCCTGGGGCTTACTTATGGCTACACCTTC	CALGLTYGYTF
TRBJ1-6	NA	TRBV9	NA	TGTGCCAGCAGCGTAGGGGGATCACCCCTCCACTTT	CASSVGGSPLHF
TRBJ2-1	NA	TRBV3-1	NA	TGTGCCAGCAATGTCGCCGGGCCTCAAAATGAGCAGTTCTTC	CASNVAGPQNEQFF
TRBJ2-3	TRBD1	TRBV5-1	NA	TGCGCCAGCAGCCAACATACAGGGGGCGCAGATACGCAGTATTTT	CASSQHTGGADTQYF